This TCR beta chain originates from a study of cytomegalovirus exposure and HLA in healthy donors. Study at large: One earlier analysis, a look at roughly 180 million T cells, found 100 million to 130 million unique TCR beta sequences.

As concerns this clone: Its antigen is unknown.

The CDR3 spans 14 residues. After removal of 3 bases from V and 5 bases from J, the junction contained 6 bases not matched to a gene. The germline gives CDR1 SNHLY, CDR2 FYNNEI. In the PCR, 60 Vbeta and 13 Jbeta primers were used. The protocol was immunoSEQ multiplex PCR, while the TCRdb copy is restricted to in-frame clones and leaves out a portion. This table holds roughly 120,000 clones, over 80% found once. Points from the study as a whole: Apparent HLA restriction characterized most CMV-associated TCR beta chains in a later analysis. Specificity of three CMV-associated chains for CMV antigens was verified in vitro.

Sample: PBMCs. The V gene is TRBV2, the J gene TRBJ2-5; 7 bases are shared with TRBD1. This TCR came from a man between 45 and 60 years old in good health and CMV-seronegative. The CDR3 spells CASSEDRSSETQYF. In DNA form, the CDR3 reads TGTGCCAGCAGTGAGGACAGGTCCTCCGAGACCCAGTACTTC.